Listed below are T cell receptor beta chains from one sample, sequenced in a study of T cells in Graves' hyperthyroidism and ophthalmopathy. Via MiXCR, TCRdb re-called the multiplex PCR reads, giving one row per CDR3 protein. The sample contains approximately 410,000 distinct CDR3 sequences, around 13% of which appear only once. What was sequenced was blood. The receptors shown here come from a woman under 30 with Graves' hyperthyroidism. CDR3s include the opening cysteine and the closing phenylalanine or tryptophan. Size is stated for part of the rows, as once, few or many counts, or as a class when the clone is expanded.

cdr3_length	clone_size	v_call	j_call	cdr3_aa
18	many	TRBV9	TRBJ2-2	CASSVGVGLAGGPRELFF
14	many	TRBV6-1	TRBJ1-2	CASSSGSFNYGYTF
14	many	TRBV20-1	TRBJ2-5	CSASRDAREETQYF
11	many	TRBV6-2/TRBV6-3	TRBJ2-3	CASSYQDTQYF
14	few	TRBV29-1	TRBJ2-3	CSVVFGGPTDTQYF
15	.	TRBV10-3	TRBJ1-1	CAISESSGRATEAFF
14	few	TRBV5-1	TRBJ2-5	CASRGDRDQETQYF
15	few	TRBV7-2	TRBJ1-2	CASSLRPGTNYGYTF
15	few	TRBV15	TRBJ2-3	CATSSVQLYTDTQYF
15	many	TRBV7-8	TRBJ1-4	CASSPEGLSNEKLFF
15	many	TRBV6-1	TRBJ2-3	CASTNSGASTDTQYF
14	few	TRBV5-1	TRBJ2-3	CASSLGRRTDTQYF
16	.	TRBV12-3/TRBV12-4	TRBJ2-7	CATSDFRGDGSYEQYF
15	many	TRBV28	TRBJ2-6	CASSTAGSGANVLTF
15	many	TRBV20-1	TRBJ2-3	CSALGSGYSTDTQYF
14	few	TRBV6-5	TRBJ2-3	CASSYSKGSDTQYF
15	few	TRBV3-1	TRBJ1-6	CASSPMGQGNSPLHF
14	.	TRBV28	TRBJ1-3	CVSRAGGPGNTVYF
12	many	TRBV11-1	TRBJ2-5	CATAEQQETQYF
13	many	TRBV4-2	TRBJ2-5	CASSQRLGETQYF
13	few	TRBV27	TRBJ1-4	CASSLYTNEKLFF
15	many	TRBV7-2	TRBJ1-2	CASSLLGTGGKGYTF
17	many	TRBV20-1	TRBJ2-4	CSASEWPPGASKNIQYF
14	.	TRBV18	TRBJ1-1	CASSISSQNTEAFF
16	many	TRBV29-1	TRBJ2-1	CSVDQLREGAYNEQFF
15	many	TRBV6-5	TRBJ2-1	CASSYSAGGDHEQFF
17	few	TRBV13	TRBJ1-1	CASSFSMDRGSNTEAFF
19	.	TRBV4-1	TRBJ1-1	CASSHPPGQRQPTQIEAFF
13	many	TRBV12-3/TRBV12-4	TRBJ1-1	CASRDRVNTEAFF
15	many	TRBV6-1	TRBJ1-5	CASSEVGGVNQPQHF
15	many	TRBV5-1	TRBJ2-2	CASSLNGGLTGELFF
14	many	TRBV30	TRBJ1-1	CAWWGQIQNTEAFF
14	.	TRBV29-1	TRBJ1-2	CSVEPQDQNYGYTF
13	many	TRBV30	TRBJ1-2	CAWGQGANYGYTF
13	.	TRBV25-1	TRBJ2-1	CASSDYYLNEQFF
14	many	TRBV27	TRBJ2-7	CASSPSGTGGEQYF
14	few	TRBV9	TRBJ1-1	CASSGAGWNTEAFF
12	many	TRBV5-5	TRBJ1-2	CASSRDLYGYTF
19	.	TRBV6-5	TRBJ2-1	CAGSYSRGLAGGGYNEQFF
16	.	TRBV7-9	TRBJ1-4	CASSFRLQGPYEKLFF
13	.	TRBV20-1	TRBJ1-1	CSAIRGSGTEAFF
14	.	TRBV5-1	TRBJ2-7	CASSLGTSGDEQYF
13	many	TRBV29-1	TRBJ2-1	CSSSGSLYNEQFF
16	few	TRBV13	TRBJ2-3	CASSLVQLGHADTQYF
15	few	TRBV19	TRBJ2-2	CASSRTGGFTGELFF
10	.	TRBV29-1	TRBJ1-1	CSGLNTEAFF
12	few	TRBV30	TRBJ1-1	CAWAPPVQASFF
12	many	TRBV3-1	TRBJ2-1	CASSQARGEQFF
16	many	TRBV3-1	TRBJ1-3	CASSQALGTSGNTIYF
14	few	TRBV7-3	TRBJ2-2	CASRAGVLAGELFF
14	.	TRBV28	TRBJ1-5	CASSLPSSDQPQHF
14	many	TRBV28	TRBJ1-2	CASKIHGMLYGYTF
12	.	TRBV28	TRBJ2-1	CASKGPYNEQFF
15	many	TRBV5-6	TRBJ1-1	CASSLARQGWTEAFF
15	few	TRBV6-7	TRBJ2-1	CASPSRDSLFNEQFF
12	.	TRBV29-1	TRBJ2-2	CSVDYITGELFF
18	.	TRBV28	TRBJ1-4	CASSPLSRDSATNEKLFF